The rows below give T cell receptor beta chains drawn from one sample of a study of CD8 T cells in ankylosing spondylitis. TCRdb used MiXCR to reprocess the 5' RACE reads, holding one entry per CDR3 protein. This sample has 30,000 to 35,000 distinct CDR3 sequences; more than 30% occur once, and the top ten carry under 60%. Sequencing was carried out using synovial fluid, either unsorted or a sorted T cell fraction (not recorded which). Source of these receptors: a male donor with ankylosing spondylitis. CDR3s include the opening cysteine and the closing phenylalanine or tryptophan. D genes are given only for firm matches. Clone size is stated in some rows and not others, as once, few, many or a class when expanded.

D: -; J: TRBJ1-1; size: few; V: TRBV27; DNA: TGTGCCAGCAGTTTAGGGGGGGGTAGAAAAGCTTTCTTT; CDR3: CASSLGGGRKAFF
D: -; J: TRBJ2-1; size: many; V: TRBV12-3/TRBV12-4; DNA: TGTGCCAGCAGTTTAGGTCCCCAGAGCTCCTACAATGAGCAGTTCTTC; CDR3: CASSLGPQSSYNEQFF
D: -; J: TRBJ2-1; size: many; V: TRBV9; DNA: TGTGCCAGCAGCGTAGGGGACTGGGGCGGCAATGAGCAGTTCTTC; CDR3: CASSVGDWGGNEQFF
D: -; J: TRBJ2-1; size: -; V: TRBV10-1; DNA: TGCGCCAGCAGTGAGTTCCGGGAAGGCACCTACAATGAGCAGTTCTTC; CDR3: CASSEFREGTYNEQFF
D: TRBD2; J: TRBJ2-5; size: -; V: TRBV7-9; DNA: TGTGCCAGCAGCACCCCGGGACTAGCTTGGGGGGAGACCCAGTACTTC; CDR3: CASSTPGLAWGETQYF
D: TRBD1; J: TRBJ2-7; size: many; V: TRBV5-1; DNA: TGCGCCAGCAGCCCGGGACAGGGGATCCAATACGAGCAGTACTTC; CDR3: CASSPGQGIQYEQYF
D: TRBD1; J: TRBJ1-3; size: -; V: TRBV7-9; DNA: TGTGCCAGCAGCTGGGACAGCTCTGGAAACACCATATATTTT; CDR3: CASSWDSSGNTIYF
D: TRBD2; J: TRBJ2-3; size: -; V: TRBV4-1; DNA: TGCGCCAGCAGCCAAGTCCGGGGGGTTTCGGCAGATACGCAGTATTTT; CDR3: CASSQVRGVSADTQYF
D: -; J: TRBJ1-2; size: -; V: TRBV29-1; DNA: TGCAGCGTGATGACAGCCATAGGGGGCTACACCTTC; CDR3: CSVMTAIGGYTF
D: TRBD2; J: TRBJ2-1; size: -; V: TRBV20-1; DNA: TGCAGTGCTAACAAAATAGCGGGAGGCAGGGTCAATGAGCAGTTCTTC; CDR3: CSANKIAGGRVNEQFF
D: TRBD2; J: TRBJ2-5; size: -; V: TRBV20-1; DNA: TGCAGTGCTAGCCCGACTAGCGGCTTGTTGGAGACCCAGTACTTC; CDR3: CSASPTSGLLETQYF
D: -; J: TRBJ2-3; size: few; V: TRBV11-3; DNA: TGTGCCAGCAGGGGCCTCGGCTCCACAGATACGCAGTATTTT; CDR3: CASRGLGSTDTQYF
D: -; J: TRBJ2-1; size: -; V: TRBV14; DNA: TGTGCCAGCAGCCTGTTCAGAGTAGTTGAGTCGGATGAGCAGTTCTTC; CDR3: CASSLFRVVESDEQFF
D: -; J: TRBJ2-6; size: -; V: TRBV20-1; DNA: TGCAGTGCTACCGCGGACGAGAGATCTGGGGCCAACGTCCTGACTTTC; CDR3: CSATADERSGANVLTF
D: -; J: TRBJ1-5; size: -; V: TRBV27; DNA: TGTGCCAGCAGCCAACGGGGGGGGAATCAGCCCCAGCATTTT; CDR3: CASSQRGGNQPQHF
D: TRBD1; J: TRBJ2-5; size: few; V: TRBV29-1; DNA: TGCAGCGGTAACGGACAGGGGACTAACGCGGAGACCCAGTACTTC; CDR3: CSGNGQGTNAETQYF
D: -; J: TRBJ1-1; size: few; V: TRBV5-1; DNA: TGCGCCAGCAGCTTGGCCGGAGGGACCACTGAAGCTTTCTTT; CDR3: CASSLAGGTTEAFF
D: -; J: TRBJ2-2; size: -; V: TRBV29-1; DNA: TGCAGCGTTATAGCAGCGGACACCGGGGAGCTGTTTTTT; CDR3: CSVIAADTGELFF
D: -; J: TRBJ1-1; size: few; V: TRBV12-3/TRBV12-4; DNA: TGTGCCAGCAGACTCTGGGGGTCCACTGAAGCTTTCTTT; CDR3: CASRLWGSTEAFF
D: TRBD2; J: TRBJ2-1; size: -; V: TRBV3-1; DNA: TGTGCCAGCAGCCCTAGGACTAGAGAGTGGGGTGAGCAGTTCTTC; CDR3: CASSPRTREWGEQFF
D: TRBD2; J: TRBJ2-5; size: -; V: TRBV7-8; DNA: TGTGCCAGCAAATCCGGACTAGCGGGGTACCAAGAGACCCAGTACTTC; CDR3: CASKSGLAGYQETQYF
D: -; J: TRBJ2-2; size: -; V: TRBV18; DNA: TGTGCCAGCTCACAGGGGAACACCGGGGAGCTGTTTTTT; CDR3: CASSQGNTGELFF
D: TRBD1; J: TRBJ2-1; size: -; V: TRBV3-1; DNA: TGTGCCAGCAGCTCCCGGGACAGGGGGCGGGGGCCCTTTTACAATGAGCAGTTCTTC; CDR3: CASSSRDRGRGPFYNEQFF